The sample holds a few counts of the clone carrying this T cell receptor (beta chain). Its target is not known. The record originates from a study of response to subunit inactivated influenza vaccine. General study results and limits: It was the authors' suggestion that each seasonal influenza vaccination recruits few new T cells.

A single record per CDR3 protein comes from TCRdb applying MiXCR to the RT-PCR reads. In the table there are a few hundred thousand distinct CDR3 sequences, roughly 11% of which are singletons. Per the germline V gene, CDR1 is SGHTA and CDR2 is FQGNSA. This CDR3 contains 15 residues. V shed 4 bases and J 11 bases; nucleotides not matched to a gene: 14. The chain has TRBV7-2 and TRBJ1-5, with 7 positions matching TRBD1. The source material was PBMCs from blood, sampled 45 days after vaccination. The sequence derives from a man over 45 who received an inactivated influenza vaccine. In DNA form, the CDR3 reads TGTGCCAGCAGCTACTCCGGGACAGCTAAATCAGCCCAGCATTTT. Residues: CASSYSGTAKSAQHF. The full variable domain, its missing parts supplied by reference TRBV7-2 and TRBJ1-5, is GAGVSQSPSNKVTEKGKDVELRCDPISGHTALYWYRQSLGQGLEFLIYFQGNSAPDKSGLPSDRFSAERTGGSVSTLTIQRTQQEDSAVYLCASSYSGTAKSAQHFGDGTRLSIL.